The source of this T cell receptor beta chain is a study of brain T cells in children with intractable seizures. The data were produced by immunoSEQ multiplex PCR, yet TCRdb's version contains in-frame clones alone and is incomplete. The sample has approximately 330,000 clones; 93% are singletons. The sample's time point: blood from clinic visit 5 months post-surgery; TSC patient then seizure free. The sequence came from a boy less than two years old with tuberous sclerosis and intractable seizures. Specimen: peripheral blood, collected more than 4 months after surgery.

The DNA of the CDR3 is TGTGCCAGCAGCGAAAAATACGAGCAGTACTTC. It is translated as CASSEKYEQYF. J is TRBJ2-7 and V is TRBV21-1. TRBV21-1 corresponds to a pseudogene. The CDR3 is 11 residues long.